One and the same sample provided the 16 T cell receptor beta chains below, sequenced in a study of Ad26.COV2.S vaccination and SARS-CoV-2 variants (dated by TCRdb to about 2021). Library construction relied on the immunoSEQ multiplex PCR assay. Sourced from immuneACCESS, this table was stored by TCRdb with only in-frame sequences that have V and J called. A share of the clones is absent; for the studies checked, an unresolved V gene accounts for under half, and the remainder has no known explanation. The sample table lists roughly 450,000 clones, 90% of them with a count of one. The top ten constitute about 12% of the sample. Sample treatment or condition, as interpreted from the label and publication: roughly 19 received Ad26.COV2.S at low or high dose, single or two shots; five or six received placebo; per-sample allocation not given. For vaccine and placebo recipients, the sequenced repertoires came from samples collected on day 63 after the first injection.

The source material was peripheral blood, sampled in a trial of Ad26.COV2.S vaccine versus placebo. These receptors originate from a person between 18 and 65 years old who received the Ad26.COV2.S COVID-19 vaccine or a placebo.

The chain uses TRBV5-1 and TRBJ2-2; D perhaps matches TRBD1 (5 bases). This CDR3 is built from 17 residues. In germline, CDR1 is SGHRS, CDR2 YFSETQ. V lost 2 bases, J lost 8 bases, and 22 bases lay in between. The CDR3 region is CASSFGLDSRVTGELFF. CDR3 in DNA: TGCGCCAGCAGCTTTGGTCTTGACAGCCGGGTAACTGGGGAGCTGTTTTTT.

This chain uses TRBV5-4 with TRBJ1-1; weak D call: TRBD1 (5 bases). The CDR3 contains 15 residues. V was shortened by 2 bases and J by 0 bases, with 11 bases between the two germline ends. Germline values: CDR1 SGHNT, CDR2 YYREEE (reference sequence). The CDR3 DNA follows: TGTGCCAGCAGCTTAAAATTGGGGGTGAACACTGAAGCTTTCTTT. This codes for CASSLKLGVNTEAFF.

The rearrangement joins TRBV19 to TRBJ2-6, with D hard to call. The germline gives CDR1 LNHDA, CDR2 SQIVND (reference sequence). CDR3 size: 15 residues. Trimming cost V 6 bases and J 0 bases, with 9 bases left between them. The CDR3 region is CASSTLDSGANVLTF. In DNA, the CDR3 is TGTGCCAGTAGCACCTTAGACTCTGGGGCCAACGTCCTGACTTTC.

Comment on this clone: Additional DNA sequences in this sample encode the identical CDR3. The chain is built from TRBV9 and TRBJ1-1; no clear D. Trimming cost V 0 bases and J 0 bases, with 6 bases left between them. Germline V gives CDR1 SGDLS, CDR2 YYNGEE. The CDR3 spans 14 residues. The DNA for the CDR3 is TGTGCCAGCAGCGTAGATTCCCTGAACACTGAAGCTTTCTTT. This codes for CASSVDSLNTEAFF.

The rearrangement uses TRBV5-1 and TRBJ2-3; TRBD1 matches at 7 bases. The germline gives CDR1 SGHRS, CDR2 YFSETQ. Trimming removed 4 bases from V and 4 bases from J; junction bases left unmatched: 0. The CDR3 is 12 amino acids. CDR3 sequence: CASSQGADTQYF. Written as DNA, the CDR3 is TGCGCCAGCAGCCAGGGGGCAGATACGCAGTATTTT.

The chain carries TRBV28 and TRBJ2-2; TRBD2 might be the D (6 bases). V lost 6 bases to trimming and J lost 0 bases, with 17 bases between them. The V gene's germline CDR1 is MDHEN and CDR2 SYDVKM. The CDR3 has 17 residues. CDR3 residues: CASRPAWGRTNTGELFF. Here the CDR3 DNA reads TGTGCCAGCAGGCCCGCATGGGGGAGGACGAACACCGGGGAGCTGTTTTTT.

This clone was observed a handful of times. This sequence joins TRBV5-1 and TRBJ1-6; TRBD1 agrees at 7 bases. V shed 3 bases, J shed 6 bases, and the junction held 3 bases outside the gene matches. CDR1 and CDR2 (germline): SGHRS, YFSETQ. This CDR3 is 14 amino acids long. The CDR3 nucleotides read TGCGCCAGCAGCTCAGGGACAGTTAATTCACCCCTCCACTTT. Amino acids: CASSSGTVNSPLHF.

The chain uses TRBV6-2 or TRBV6-3 and TRBJ1-1; D gene unclear. Per germline, CDR1 MNHEY and CDR2 SVGEGT. CDR3 length: 12 amino acids. V was shortened by 5 bases and J by 4 bases, with 8 bases between the two germline ends. CDR3 bases: TGTGCCAGCAGTCAAACAGCCACTGAAGCTTTCTTT. Encoded protein: CASSQTATEAFF.

The V and J genes are TRBV6-1 and TRBJ1-2; 9 bases map to TRBD1. Germline CDR1 and CDR2: MNHNS and SASEGT. The CDR3 runs to 19 residues. V trimming: 6 bases; J trimming: 7 bases; junction bases outside the gene matches: 24. The chain's CDR3 is CASRELKDLVDRGTGGYTF. CDR3 coding DNA: TGTGCCAGCAGAGAATTAAAAGACCTCGTGGACAGGGGAACAGGTGGCTACACCTTC.

In nucleotides, the CDR3 is TGTGCCAGCAGTTTACTAGCGGGAGGGCCAGATGAGCAGTTCTTC. This encodes CASSLLAGGPDEQFF. V and J are TRBV9 and TRBJ2-1; TRBD2 agrees at 13 bases. The germline gives CDR1 SGDLS, CDR2 YYNGEE. J gave up 8 bases and V 5 bases, and 7 bases lay outside the gene matches. The CDR3 covers 15 residues.

This clone appeared once. The chain links TRBV11-2 to TRBJ1-4; the match to TRBD1 covers 9 bases. The CDR3 spans 18 residues. Germline V CDR1 and CDR2: SGHAT, FQNNGV. V gave up 1 base and J gave up 0 bases; unmatched junction bases: 6. Written as DNA, the CDR3 is TGTGCCAGCAGCTTAGGGGGACAGGGCTCCACAACTAATGAAAAACTGTTTTTT. Protein sequence: CASSLGGQGSTTNEKLFF.

V is TRBV10-3 and J is TRBJ2-5, with 13 bases that match TRBD2. The CDR3 totals 14 residues. Germline trimming cut 11 bases from V and 2 bases from J; bases unmatched to any gene: 5. Germline V gives CDR1 ENHRY, CDR2 SYGVKD. The CDR3 nucleotides read TGTGCCTCCGGGACTAGCGGGGATCAAGAGACCCAGTACTTC. Its protein is CASGTSGDQETQYF.

This clone has just one count. This chain uses TRBV5-4 with TRBJ2-5, with no clear D. The ends were cut back, 4 bases at V and 2 bases at J, with 12 bases in the middle. The CDR3 extends over 14 amino acids. Looked up from germline, CDR1 is SGHNT and CDR2 is YYREEE (reference sequence). CDR3 bases: TGTGCCAGCAGCCCCACAGCAATTCAAGAGACCCAGTACTTC. This codes for CASSPTAIQETQYF.

The chain joins TRBV7-9 to TRBJ1-2; TRBD1 aligns across 11 bases. With V trimmed by 5 bases and J by 2 bases, 4 bases remained unmatched. There are 15 residues in the CDR3. From germline, CDR1 is SEHNR and CDR2 FQNEAQ (reference sequence). The CDR3 nucleotides read TGTGCCAGCAGCCCTTGGACAGGGGGCAACTATGGCTACACCTTC. Residues: CASSPWTGGNYGYTF.

This clone was observed a single time. The chain couples TRBV19 to TRBJ1-3; D may be TRBD1 (6 bases). Trimming shortened V by 5 bases and J by 2 bases, and 7 bases separated the two germline ends. Germline V gene data show CDR1 as LNHDA and CDR2 as SQIVND (reference sequence). CDR3 length: 13 amino acids. CDR3: CASSGQTGNTIYF. In DNA form, the CDR3 reads TGTGCCAGTAGTGGACAGACTGGAAACACCATATATTTT.

This chain links TRBV12-3 or TRBV12-4 with TRBJ1-2, with D perhaps matching TRBD1 (5 bases). This CDR3 spans 13 amino acids. Trimming removed 4 bases at V and 4 bases at J, with 10 bases between. In nucleotides, the CDR3 is TGTGCCAGCAGTTCCGGGGGGGTCTATGGCTACACCTTC. Amino acid sequence: CASSSGGVYGYTF.